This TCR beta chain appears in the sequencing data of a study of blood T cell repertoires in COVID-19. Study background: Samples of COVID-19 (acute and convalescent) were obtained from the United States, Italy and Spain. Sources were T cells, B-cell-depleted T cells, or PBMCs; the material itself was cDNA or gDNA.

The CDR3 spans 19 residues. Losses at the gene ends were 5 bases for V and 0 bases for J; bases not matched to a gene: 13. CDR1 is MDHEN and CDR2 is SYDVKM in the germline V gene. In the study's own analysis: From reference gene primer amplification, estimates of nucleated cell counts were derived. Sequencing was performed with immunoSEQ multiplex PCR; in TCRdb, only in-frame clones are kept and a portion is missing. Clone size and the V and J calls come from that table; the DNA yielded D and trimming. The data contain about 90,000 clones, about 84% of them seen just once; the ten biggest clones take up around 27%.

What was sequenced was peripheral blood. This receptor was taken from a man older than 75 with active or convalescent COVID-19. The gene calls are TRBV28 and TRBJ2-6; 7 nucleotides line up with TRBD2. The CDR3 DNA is TGTGCCAGCAGTCCCGTACTGGGACTATCACCCTCTGGGGCCAACGTCCTGACTTTC. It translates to CASSPVLGLSPSGANVLTF.